This note documents a single TCR beta chain sequence. V gave up 4 bases and J gave up 5 bases; unmatched junction bases: 8. The CDR3 extends over 14 amino acids. The germline gives CDR1 SGHTS, CDR2 YDEGEE. The sample is drawn from a study of blood T cell repertoires in COVID-19. Profiling relied on immunoSEQ multiplex PCR, and the TCRdb table lists in-frame clones only, not all of them. The sample includes about 160,000 clones, roughly 91% of them seen just once. The chain links TRBV5-8 to TRBJ1-1; 7 bases match TRBD1. The sample consisted of peripheral blood. The receptor comes from a man aged 18 to 29 with acute or convalescent COVID-19. Here the CDR3 DNA reads TGTGCCAGCAGCCAGAGGGGGCTAGGGACTGAAGCTTTCTTT. This translates into CASSQRGLGTEAFF.